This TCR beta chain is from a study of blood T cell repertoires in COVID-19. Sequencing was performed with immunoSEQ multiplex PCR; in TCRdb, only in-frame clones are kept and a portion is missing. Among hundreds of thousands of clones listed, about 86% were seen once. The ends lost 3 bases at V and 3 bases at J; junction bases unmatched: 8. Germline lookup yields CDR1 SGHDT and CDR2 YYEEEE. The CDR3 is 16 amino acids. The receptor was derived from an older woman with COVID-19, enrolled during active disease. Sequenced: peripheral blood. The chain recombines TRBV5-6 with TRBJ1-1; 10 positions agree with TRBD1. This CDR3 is CASSSTWTGGDTEAFF. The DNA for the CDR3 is TGTGCCAGCAGCTCGACCTGGACAGGGGGGGACACTGAAGCTTTCTTT.